These 2 T cell receptor beta chains were sequenced from one sample in a study of beta chain features in type 1 diabetes. General study points: Among all four CD4+ subsets, Type 1 diabetes patients had TCRB CDR3s that were moderately but significantly shorter.

Their antigen targets remain unknown. What was sequenced were expressed TCRB transcripts, since all of the isolated RNA had been reverse transcribed. Only in-frame clones appear in the TCRdb table, and some are missing; sequencing was by immunoSEQ multiplex PCR. Of 300,000 to 350,000 clones listed, 9.3% were seen once; the top ten hold 1%. The sequenced sample consisted of central memory CD4+ T cells from blood. The source of these receptors is a man younger than 40 with type 1 diabetes.

This clone has a handful of counts. The chain is built from TRBV28 and TRBJ2-2; D is unresolved. Germline V gene lookup returns CDR1 MDHEN and CDR2 SYDVKM. This CDR3 spans 12 amino acids. Trimming took 8 bases from V and 5 from J, leaving 9 bases between them. The CDR3 is CASGPRTGELFF. CDR3 sequence (DNA): TGTGCCAGCGGACCTCGGACCGGGGAGCTGTTTTTT.

CDR3: CASSLGSGTGFFNQPQHF. As DNA, the CDR3 is TGTGCCAGCAGCCTAGGGTCCGGGACAGGGTTTTTTAATCAGCCCCAGCATTTT. The chain combines TRBV7-9 with TRBJ1-5, with 9 bases that match TRBD1. CDR1 is SEHNR, CDR2 FQNEAQ, per germline (reference sequence). Unmatched junction bases numbered 15, after V lost 5 bases and J lost 4 bases. The CDR3 spans 18 residues. The full variable domain, with the rest looked up from reference TRBV7-9 and TRBJ1-5, is DTGVSQNPRHKITKRGQNVTFRCDPISEHNRLYWYRQTLGQGPEFLTYFQNEAQLEKSRLLSDRFSAERPKGSFSTLEIQRTEQGDSAMYLCASSLGSGTGFFNQPQHFGDGTRLSIL.